Presented here are 11 T cell receptor beta chains from one specimen sequenced in a study of vaccination effects on CD4 cells after COVID-19. The ViraFEST assay expanded antigen-specific CD4+ T cells with viral peptide pools before sequencing. Isolation of CD4+ T cells took place after approximately 10 days of culture. Method: immunoSEQ multiplex PCR; TCRdb's copy keeps in-frame clones and lacks some. This table has around 54,000 clones, 80% appearing once. No antigen has been identified for these receptors. This specimen was CD4+ T cells from PBMCs cultured with HCoV-229E spike peptides, taken before COVID-19 vaccination. Receptors originate from a human donor who received a COVID-19 vaccine.

The rearrangement links TRBV5-1 to TRBJ2-1; a weak D match, TRBD1 (6 bases). This CDR3 comprises 15 residues. Trimming left V 2 bases short and J 6 bases short, with 15 bases between. Germline CDR1 SGHRS, CDR2 YFSETQ. CDR3 sequence: CASSLEQGIGNEQFF. CDR3 DNA: TGCGCCAGCAGCTTAGAACAGGGTATCGGCAATGAGCAGTTCTTC.

The V gene is TRBV29-1, the J gene TRBJ2-3, with TRBD2 matching 10 bases. Trimming removed 3 bases from V and 2 bases from J; junction bases left unmatched: 5. CDR1 SQVTM and CDR2 ANQGSEA come from the germline V gene. CDR3 length: 15 amino acids. CDR3 loop: CSVDKAGGLTDTQYF. The CDR3 region has the DNA TGCAGCGTTGATAAAGCGGGGGGGCTCACAGATACGCAGTATTTT.

The chain joins TRBV24-1 to TRBJ2-1, with 9 bases fitting TRBD1. The germline V gene has CDR1 KGHDR and CDR2 SFDVKD. V was clipped by 4 bases and J by 3 bases; unmatched bases: 6. This CDR3 contains 16 residues. The CDR3 DNA reads as TGTGCCACCAGTGACCCAACAGGGGGCTTCTACAATGAGCAGTTCTTC. Translation gives CATSDPTGGFYNEQFF.

The chain couples TRBV4-1 to TRBJ1-5; 8 positions match TRBD1. J gave up 2 bases and V 6 bases, and 9 bases lay outside the gene matches. This CDR3 has 16 residues. The germline gives CDR1 MGHRA, CDR2 YSYEKL. CDR3 sequence reads: CASRRATGDGNQPQHF. The CDR3 coding sequence is TGCGCCAGCAGACGAGCGACAGGGGATGGCAATCAGCCCCAGCATTTT.

The V gene is TRBV5-1, the J gene TRBJ2-2; no clear D gene. This CDR3 has 14 residues. The V gene lost 1 base and the J gene lost 0 bases, with 4 bases spanning the gap. The germline V gene encodes CDR1 SGHRS and CDR2 YFSETQ. CDR3 sequence: CASSLTPNTGELFF. The DNA of the CDR3 is TGCGCCAGCAGCTTGACACCGAACACCGGGGAGCTGTTTTTT.

The J gene is TRBJ1-5, the V gene TRBV27; tentative D call: TRBD1 (5 bases). Germline V CDR1 and CDR2: MNHEY, SMNVEV (reference sequence). This CDR3 has 14 amino acids. The V and J ends lost 0 bases and 4 bases respectively, with 7 bases between them. The CDR3 loop reads CASSLSPGNQPQHF. The CDR3 nucleotides are TGTGCCAGCAGTTTATCCCCAGGGAATCAGCCCCAGCATTTT.

The chain has TRBV3-1 (or the pseudogene TRBV3-2) and TRBJ1-6; D not resolved. This CDR3 has 14 amino acids. The V end was cut by 4 bases, the J end by 7 bases, with 11 bases between. Germline loops: CDR1 LGHDT, CDR2 YNNKEL (reference sequence). This CDR3 reads CASSPPGYNSPLHF. CDR3 nucleotide sequence: TGTGCCAGCAGCCCGCCCGGGTACAATTCACCCCTCCACTTT.

The chain couples TRBV6-5 to TRBJ1-5; TRBD1 might be the D (5 bases). Deletions cut 6 bases from V and 3 bases from J, with 9 bases between. The germline gives CDR1 MNHEY, CDR2 SVGAGI. The CDR3 extends over 13 amino acids. The CDR3 protein is CASSSRDNQPQHF. The CDR3 DNA sequence: TGTGCCAGCAGCAGCAGGGACAATCAGCCCCAGCATTTT.

This clone was found a few times. This chain joins TRBV4-3 and TRBJ1-3, with D unclear. Trimming cost V 0 bases and J 7 bases, with 10 bases left between them. Germline V gene lookup returns CDR1 LGHNA and CDR2 YSLEER. The CDR3 runs 14 residues. CDR3 bases: TGCGCCAGCAGCCAAGACAAAGCGTGGAACACCATATATTTT. Amino acids: CASSQDKAWNTIYF.

The V call is TRBV10-3, the J call TRBJ1-2, with D uncertain. The V and J ends lost 1 base and 4 bases respectively, with 13 bases between them. This CDR3 contains 15 residues. Germline lookup yields CDR1 ENHRY and CDR2 SYGVKD. The CDR3 reads CAISELDGSGYGYTF. CDR3 nucleotide sequence: TGTGCCATCAGTGAGTTGGACGGGAGCGGCTATGGCTACACCTTC.

This chain links TRBV7-3 with TRBJ2-1, with TRBD2 as a possible D gene (6 bases). Trimming stripped 2 bases from V and 8 bases from J, with 16 bases between. The germline V gene has CDR1 SGHTA and CDR2 FQGTGA. CDR3 length equals 15 residues. In nucleotides, the CDR3 is TGTGCCAGCAGCTTAGGGTATGGGGGGAGGCATGAGCAGTTCTTC. It translates to CASSLGYGGRHEQFF.